This record looks at one T cell receptor (beta chain) sequence and its context. This record belongs to a study of cytomegalovirus exposure and HLA in healthy donors. Study-level information: As an earlier analysis found, 180 million or so T cells yielded about 100 million unique TCR beta sequences.

PCR involved 60 Vbeta and 13 Jbeta primers. Sequenced by immunoSEQ multiplex PCR; TCRdb stores in-frame clones only, minus some. The sample has roughly 200,000 clones, over 75% seen once; the top ten hold less than 2.5%. CDR3 size: 12 residues. Per the germline V gene, CDR1 is SQVTM and CDR2 is ANQGSEA. The V end lost 4 bases, the J end lost 3 bases, and 10 bases lay between the germline ends. This chain uses TRBV29-1 with TRBJ2-7; D unclear. The material sequenced was PBMCs. This TCR came from a woman in her fifties or sixties in good health and CMV-seronegative. CDR3 sequence: CSVVTPHYEQYF. For the CDR3, the DNA is TGCAGCGTTGTTACACCTCACTACGAGCAGTACTTC.